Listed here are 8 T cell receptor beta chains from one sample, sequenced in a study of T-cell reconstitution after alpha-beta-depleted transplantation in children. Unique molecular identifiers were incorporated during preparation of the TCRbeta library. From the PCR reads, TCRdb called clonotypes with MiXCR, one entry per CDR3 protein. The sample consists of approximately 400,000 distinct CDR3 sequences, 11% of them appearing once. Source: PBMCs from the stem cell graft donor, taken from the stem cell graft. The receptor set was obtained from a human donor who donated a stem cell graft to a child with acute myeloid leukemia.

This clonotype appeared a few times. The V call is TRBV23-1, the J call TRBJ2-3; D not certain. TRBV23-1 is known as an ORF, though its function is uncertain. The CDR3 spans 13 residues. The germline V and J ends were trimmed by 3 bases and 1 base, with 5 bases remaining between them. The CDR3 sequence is CASSQPRTDTQYF. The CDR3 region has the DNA TGCGCCAGCAGTCAGCCCCGCACAGATACGCAGTATTTT.

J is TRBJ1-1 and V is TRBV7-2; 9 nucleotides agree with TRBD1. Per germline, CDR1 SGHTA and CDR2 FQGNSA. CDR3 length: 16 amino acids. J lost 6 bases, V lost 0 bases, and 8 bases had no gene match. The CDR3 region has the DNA TGTGCCAGCAGCTTAGCACAGGGGGCGCGTCGTCCTGAAGCTTTCTTT. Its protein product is CASSLAQGARRPEAFF.

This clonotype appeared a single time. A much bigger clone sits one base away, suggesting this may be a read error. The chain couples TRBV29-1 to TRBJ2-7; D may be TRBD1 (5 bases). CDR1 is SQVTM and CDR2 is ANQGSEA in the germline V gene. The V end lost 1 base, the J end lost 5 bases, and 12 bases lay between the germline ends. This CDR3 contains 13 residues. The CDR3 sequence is CSVEATGSNEQYF. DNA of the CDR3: TGCAGCGTTGAAGCAACAGGTTCCAACGAGCAGTACTTC.

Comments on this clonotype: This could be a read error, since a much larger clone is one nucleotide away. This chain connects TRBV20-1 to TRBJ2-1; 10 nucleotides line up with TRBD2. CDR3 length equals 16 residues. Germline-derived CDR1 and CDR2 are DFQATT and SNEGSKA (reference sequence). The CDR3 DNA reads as TGCATTGCTAGAGATATACTAGCGGGAATCTACAATGAGCAGTTCTTC. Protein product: CIARDILAGIYNEQFF.

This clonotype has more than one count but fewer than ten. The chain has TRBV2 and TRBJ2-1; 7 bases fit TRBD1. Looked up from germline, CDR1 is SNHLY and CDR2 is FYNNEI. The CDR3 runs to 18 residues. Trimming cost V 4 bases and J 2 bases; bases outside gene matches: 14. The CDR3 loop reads CASSAGRGNFYPYNEQFF. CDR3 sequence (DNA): TGTGCCAGCAGTGCTGGCAGGGGGAATTTCTATCCCTACAATGAGCAGTTCTTC.

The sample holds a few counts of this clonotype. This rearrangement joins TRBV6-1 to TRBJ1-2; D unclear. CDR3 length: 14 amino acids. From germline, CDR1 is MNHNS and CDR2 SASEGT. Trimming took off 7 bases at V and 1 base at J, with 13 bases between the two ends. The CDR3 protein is CASTVGGNNYGYTF. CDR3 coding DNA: TGTGCCAGCACTGTGGGCGGGAATAACTATGGCTACACCTTC.

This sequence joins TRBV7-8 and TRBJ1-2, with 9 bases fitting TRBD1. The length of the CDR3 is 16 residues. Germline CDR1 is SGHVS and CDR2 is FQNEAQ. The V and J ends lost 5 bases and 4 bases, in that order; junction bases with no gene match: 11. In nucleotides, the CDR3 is TGTGCCAGCAGCACGGAAACAGGGGGCGTCTTCTATGGCTACACCTTC. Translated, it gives CASSTETGGVFYGYTF.

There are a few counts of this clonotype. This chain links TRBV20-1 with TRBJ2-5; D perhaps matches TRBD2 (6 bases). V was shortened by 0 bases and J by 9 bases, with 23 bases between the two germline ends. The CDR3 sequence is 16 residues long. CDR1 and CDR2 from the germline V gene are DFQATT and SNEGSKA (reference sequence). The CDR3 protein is CSAREAGRLEVGAQYF. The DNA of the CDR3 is TGCAGTGCTAGAGAGGCGGGGAGACTAGAGGTTGGGGCCCAGTACTTC.